A single sample is the source of the 5 T cell receptor beta chains below, sequenced in a study of CD8 T cells in ankylosing spondylitis. A single record per CDR3 protein comes from TCRdb applying MiXCR to the 5' RACE reads. The sample shows under 250,000 distinct CDR3 sequences, over 9.5% of them seen only once. The specimen sequenced was blood, either unsorted or a sorted T cell fraction (not recorded which). Source of these receptors: a male donor with ankylosing spondylitis or in good health (not recorded which).

In the case of this clonotype: Since a much larger clone is just one base distant, this may be a read error. This sequence joins TRBV11-3 and TRBJ2-3; TRBD1 or TRBD2 may be the D gene (5 bases each). There are 14 residues in the CDR3. CDR1 is SGHNT and CDR2 is YENEEA in the germline V gene. The ends were cut back, 8 bases at V and 1 base at J, with 13 bases in the middle. The CDR3 DNA sequence: TGTGCCAGCGGCCGGGACGGATGCACAGATACGCAGTATTTT. Its protein is CASGRDGCTDTQYF. Variable domain in full (rest from reference TRBV11-3 and TRBJ2-3): EAGVVQSPRYKIIEKKQPVAFWCNPISGHNTLYWYLQNLGQGPELLIRYENEEAVDDSQLPKDRFSAERLKGVDSTLKIQPAELGDSAVYLCASGRDGCTDTQYFGPGTRLTVL.

This clonotype was counted ten times or more. This sequence joins TRBV30 and TRBJ1-5, with 7 bases aligning to TRBD1. In germline, CDR1 is GTSNPN, CDR2 SVGIG (reference sequence). The CDR3 is made up of 14 amino acids. With V trimmed by 2 bases and J by 7 bases, 8 bases remained unmatched. CDR3 bases: TGTGCCTGGAGTCCAGGGGGGGTAAGGCAGCCCCAGCATTTT. Translation: CAWSPGGVRQPQHF.

This clonotype was counted at least ten times. The J gene is TRBJ1-1, the V gene TRBV29-1; 8 nucleotides align to TRBD1. Looked up from germline, CDR1 is SQVTM and CDR2 is ANQGSEA. Unmatched junction bases numbered 5, after V lost 4 bases and J lost 1 base. CDR3 length: 14 amino acids. This CDR3 reads CSVVLGTGNTEAFF. CDR3 in DNA: TGCAGCGTTGTTCTAGGGACAGGGAACACTGAAGCTTTCTTT.

The chain has TRBV27 and TRBJ2-7; D may be TRBD1 (6 bases). V was cut by 3 bases and J by 4 bases, with 13 bases left in between. Germline assignment: CDR1 MNHEY and CDR2 SMNVEV (reference sequence). CDR3 length equals 14 residues. The CDR3 nucleotides read TGTGCCAGCAGTTTTATGGGGGCAGCATACGAGCAGTACTTC. Translating gives CASSFMGAAYEQYF.

This clonotype was seen ten or more times. The chain combines TRBV5-1 with TRBJ2-1; a weak D match, TRBD2 (5 bases). The V and J ends lost 0 bases and 0 bases respectively, with 10 bases between them. This CDR3 contains 16 residues. CDR1 and CDR2 from the germline V gene are SGHRS and YFSETQ. CDR3 residues: CASSLGSDLSYNEQFF. CDR3 DNA: TGCGCCAGCAGCTTGGGTAGCGATCTCTCCTACAATGAGCAGTTCTTC.